These 2 T cell receptor beta chains were sequenced from one sample in a study of OX40 agonist ivuxolimab in advanced cancers. TCRdb's copy holds only in-frame clones and misses some; the assay was immunoSEQ multiplex PCR. The data contain about 53,000 clones, less than 90% of them singletons. Sequences were derived from CD4+ or CD8+ T cells sorted from blood, sampled in a trial of the OX40 agonist ivuxolimab. All receptors derive from an adult with an advanced solid tumor such as melanoma, head and neck, liver or kidney cancer.

The gene calls are TRBV30 and TRBJ2-7; no reliable D call. The CDR3 has 16 residues. V was clipped by 3 bases and J by 2 bases, with 20 bases between them. CDR1 is GTSNPN, CDR2 SVGIG, per germline (reference sequence). CDR3 nucleotides: TGTGCCTGGAGCCCTCTATCTGGGCAGCAGACCTACGAGCAGTACTTC. Its translation: CAWSPLSGQQTYEQYF.

V and J are TRBV5-1 and TRBJ2-1; 10 nucleotides match TRBD1. The length of the CDR3 is 20 residues. Germline trimming cut 1 base from V and 5 bases from J; bases unmatched to any gene: 18. The germline V gene has CDR1 SGHRS and CDR2 YFSETQ. This CDR3 is CASSLNYGQRTGGRDNEQFF. CDR3 bases: TGCGCCAGCAGCTTGAACTACGGCCAAAGGACAGGGGGTCGAGACAATGAGCAGTTCTTC.